The T cell receptor beta chain under discussion was sequenced for a study of blood T cells in healthy people across ages. Overall study results and limits: Donor CMV infection status was unknown, possibly confounding age-related changes in expanded clonotypes.

It was with a sample-barcoded 5' primer and a J-beta primer mix that a second PCR of about 6 to 12 cycles was run. TCRdb redid the calling of the 5' RACE reads with MiXCR, one entry per CDR3 protein. This sample has almost 800,000 distinct CDR3 sequences; about three fifths occur once, and the top ten carry approximately 21%. This clonotype was recorded only once. What it binds is not known. Germline V gene data show CDR1 as SNHLY and CDR2 as FYNNEI. The length of the CDR3 is 13 residues. Per sample, at least 5 micrograms of total RNA were extracted. This receptor was taken from a man aged 30 to 39 in good health. The sample consisted of blood. V and J are TRBV2 and TRBJ2-5; D might be TRBD1 (7 bases). Near its end, the DNA agrees better with TRBJ2-7, so the J call may be wrong. CDR3 loop: CASREGAQYEQYF. Written as DNA, the CDR3 is TGTGCCAGCAGGGAGGGGGCACAATACGAGCAGTACTTC.